Below, 8 T cell receptor beta chains from the same sample are listed, as sequenced in a study of T cell responses to AZD1222 COVID-19 vaccine. Libraries were prepared by immunoSEQ multiplex PCR; TCRdb keeps only in-frame clonotypes and omits some of them. The data contain 85,000 to 130,000 clones, 93% of them singletons. This material consisted of peripheral blood, taken on day 0 of AZD1222 vaccination. Receptor source: an adult in good health.

The chain uses TRBV19 and TRBJ1-3; D is undetermined. Trimming took 6 bases from V and 2 from J, leaving 8 bases between them. The CDR3 is 13 amino acids. CDR1 is LNHDA, CDR2 SQIVND, per germline (reference sequence). Written as DNA, the CDR3 is TGTGCCAGTAGAGAGGGTCCTGGAAACACCATATATTTT. Translating gives CASREGPGNTIYF. Combining the CDR3 with reference TRBV19 and TRBJ1-3 gives the whole variable domain DGGITQSPKYLFRKEGQNVTLSCEQNLNHDAMYWYRQDPGQGLRLIYYSQIVNDFQKGDIAEGYSVSREKKESFPLTVTSAQKNPTAFYLCASREGPGNTIYFGEGSWLTVV.

The sample holds one count of this clone. This sample includes further DNA sequences coding for the same CDR3. V usage is TRBV7-3 and J usage is TRBJ2-3; 8 bases fit TRBD2. V dropped 5 bases and J dropped 3; count of bases not matched to a gene: 4. In germline, CDR1 is SGHTA, CDR2 FQGTGA. The CDR3 has 14 residues. The CDR3 coding sequence is TGTGCCAGCAGCCCGACTAGCGCGACAGATACGCAGTATTTT. This encodes CASSPTSATDTQYF.

CDR3 sequence (DNA): TGTGCCAGCAGCCATGGACTAGCTTATTCCTACAATGAGCAGTTCTTC. Amino acids: CASSHGLAYSYNEQFF. This chain links TRBV16 with TRBJ2-1; 8 nucleotides align to TRBD2. The CDR3 sequence is 16 residues long. Trimming removed 3 bases from V and 1 base from J; junction bases left unmatched: 5. Germline-derived CDR1 and CDR2 are KGHSY and FQNENV.

The V and J genes are TRBV19 and TRBJ1-5; 7 nucleotides align to TRBD1. Germline CDR1 is LNHDA and CDR2 is SQIVND (reference sequence). Trimming took 5 bases from V and 0 from J; bases not matched to a gene: 7. This CDR3 region has 16 residues. For the CDR3, the DNA is TGTGCCAGTAGTGAACGACAGGGTTATAGCAATCAGCCCCAGCATTTT. Residues: CASSERQGYSNQPQHF.

V gene TRBV20-1 combines with J gene TRBJ2-7; D remains unclear. The V and J ends lost 6 bases and 8 bases respectively, with 20 bases between them. The CDR3 consists of 13 residues. Per the germline V gene, CDR1 is DFQATT and CDR2 is SNEGSKA (reference sequence). CDR3 in amino acids: CSASKPGSNQQYF. The CDR3, as DNA: TGCAGTGCCAGTAAGCCAGGTAGCAACCAGCAGTACTTC.

Only one count was recorded for this clone. V is TRBV7-2 and J is TRBJ1-2; D not resolved. The germline V gene encodes CDR1 SGHTA and CDR2 FQGNSA. With 6 bases removed from V and 6 bases from J, the gap between germline ends came to 11 bases. The CDR3 consists of 12 residues. CDR3 DNA: TGTGCCAGCAGACTGAGGGTAAATGGCTACACCTTC. Translating gives CASRLRVNGYTF.

This rearrangement joins TRBV27 to TRBJ2-7; D is possibly TRBD2 (5 bases). The CDR3 runs to 15 residues. The V gene lost 6 bases and the J gene lost 0 bases, with 15 bases spanning the gap. Per the germline V gene, CDR1 is MNHEY and CDR2 is SMNVEV (reference sequence). The CDR3 bases are TGTGCCAGCAGCCCCCCGGGAACAGCCTCCTACGAGCAGTACTTC. Translation: CASSPPGTASYEQYF.

This clone was detected only a few times. V is TRBV7-2 and J is TRBJ2-2; 8 positions match TRBD1. The junction had 4 bases not matched to a gene; V was cut back by 2 bases and J by 5 bases. This CDR3 contains 15 residues. Germline lookup yields CDR1 SGHTA and CDR2 FQGNSA. The CDR3 spells CASSLRQGSTGELFF. CDR3 DNA sequence: TGTGCCAGCAGCTTAAGACAGGGGTCGACCGGGGAGCTGTTTTTT. The full variable domain, in which reference TRBV7-2 and TRBJ2-2 provide the parts outside the CDR3, is GAGVSQSPSNKVTEKGKDVELRCDPISGHTALYWYRQSLGQGLEFLIYFQGNSAPDKSGLPSDRFSAERTGGSVSTLTIQRTQQEDSAVYLCASSLRQGSTGELFFGEGSRLTVL.